At least ten counts were recorded for the clone carrying this T cell receptor beta chain. From the RT-PCR reads, TCRdb called clonotypes with MiXCR, one entry per CDR3 protein. There are approximately 720,000 distinct CDR3 sequences in the sample; 13% to 15% occur only once, and about 3.9% lies in the top ten. The CDR3 has 12 residues. V was trimmed by 4 bases and J by 2 bases, leaving 5 bases between them. The TCR was taken from a female donor in good health, serving as a healthy control. The sequenced sample consisted of memory CD4+ T cells from blood. The chain combines TRBV12-3 or TRBV12-4 with TRBJ1-2, with D hard to call. The chain's CDR3 is CASSYENYGYTF. CDR3 nucleotide sequence: TGTGCCAGCAGTTACGAAAACTATGGCTACACCTTC.